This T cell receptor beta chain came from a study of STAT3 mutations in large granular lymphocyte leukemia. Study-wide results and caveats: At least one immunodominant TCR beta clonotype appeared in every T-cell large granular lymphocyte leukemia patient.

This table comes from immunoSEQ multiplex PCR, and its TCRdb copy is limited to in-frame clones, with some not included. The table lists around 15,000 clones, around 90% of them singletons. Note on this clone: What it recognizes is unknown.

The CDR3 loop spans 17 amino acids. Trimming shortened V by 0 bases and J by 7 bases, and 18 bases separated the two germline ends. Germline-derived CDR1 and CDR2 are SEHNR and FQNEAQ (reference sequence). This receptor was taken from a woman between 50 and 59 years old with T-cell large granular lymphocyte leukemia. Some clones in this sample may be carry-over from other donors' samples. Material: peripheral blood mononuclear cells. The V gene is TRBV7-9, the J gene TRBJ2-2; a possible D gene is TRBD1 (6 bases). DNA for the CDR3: TGTGCCAGCAGCTTAGCCCGTACAGGGACCCACAGCGGGGAGCTGTTTTTT. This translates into CASSLARTGTHSGELFF.